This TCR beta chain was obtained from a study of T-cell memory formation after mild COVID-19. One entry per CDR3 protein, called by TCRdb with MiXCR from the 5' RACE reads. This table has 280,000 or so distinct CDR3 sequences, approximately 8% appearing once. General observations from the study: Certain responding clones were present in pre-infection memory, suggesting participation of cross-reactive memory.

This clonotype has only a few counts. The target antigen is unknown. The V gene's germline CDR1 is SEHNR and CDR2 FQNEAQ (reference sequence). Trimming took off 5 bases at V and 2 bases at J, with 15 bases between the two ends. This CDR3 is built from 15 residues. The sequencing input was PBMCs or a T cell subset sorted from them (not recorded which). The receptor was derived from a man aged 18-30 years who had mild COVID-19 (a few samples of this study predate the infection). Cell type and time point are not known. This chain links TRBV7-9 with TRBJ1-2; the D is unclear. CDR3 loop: CASSPPGDGNYGYTF. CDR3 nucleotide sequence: TGTGCCAGCAGCCCCCCCGGTGATGGCAACTATGGCTACACCTTC.